A single sample is the source of the 18 T cell receptor beta chains below, sequenced in a study of blood T cell repertoires in COVID-19. Clones were sequenced by immunoSEQ multiplex PCR, and TCRdb holds only the in-frame ones, with some missing. The profile shows hundreds of thousands of clones, 85% to 90% of them singletons. Sequences were obtained from PBMCs or T cells enriched from blood (not recorded which). The receptor set was obtained from a man aged 25-40 years who had recovered from COVID-19.

This chain uses TRBV6-4 with TRBJ2-5; 15 bases match TRBD2. With V trimmed by 8 bases and J by 4 bases, 5 bases remained unmatched. The germline V gene encodes CDR1 MRHNA and CDR2 SNTAGT. The CDR3 runs 15 residues. The CDR3 sequence is CASSPGLAGGETQYF. In DNA form, the CDR3 reads TGTGCCAGCTCTCCGGGACTAGCGGGAGGAGAGACCCAGTACTTC.

The chain carries TRBV5-1 and TRBJ2-7, with 7 bases matching TRBD1. There are 15 residues in the CDR3. After removal of 4 bases from V and 5 bases from J, the junction contained 12 bases not matched to a gene. Germline-derived CDR1 and CDR2 are SGHRS and YFSETQ. CDR3 sequence (DNA): TGCGCCAGCAGCGACCAGACAGGGCTGCCGAACGAGCAGTACTTC. Protein product: CASSDQTGLPNEQYF.

The chain combines TRBV18 with TRBJ1-1, with 9 positions matching TRBD1. This CDR3 is 13 amino acids long. The ends lost 0 bases at V and 9 bases at J; junction bases unmatched: 2. The V gene's germline CDR1 is KGHSH and CDR2 LQKENI. DNA of the CDR3: TGTGCCAGCTCACCACCGGACAGGGGTAAAGCTTTCTTT. Amino acid sequence: CASSPPDRGKAFF.

This chain joins TRBV6-5 and TRBJ2-1; 8 bases are shared with TRBD2. CDR3 size: 16 residues. Germline V gene lookup returns CDR1 MNHEY and CDR2 SVGAGI. Losses at the gene ends were 0 bases for V and 1 base for J; bases not matched to a gene: 2. CDR3 amino acids: CASSYSERGSYNEQFF. As DNA, the CDR3 is TGTGCCAGCAGTTACTCCGAGCGGGGGTCCTACAATGAGCAGTTCTTC.

A few counts support this clone. This chain connects TRBV23-1 to TRBJ2-1, with D possibly being TRBD1 (5 bases). TRBV23-1 is marked as an open reading frame, function uncertain. The CDR3 is 17 amino acids. V lost 8 bases to trimming and J lost 0 bases, with 20 bases between them. The CDR3 sequence is CASFFCRAFISYNEQFF. The CDR3, as DNA: TGCGCCAGCTTCTTTTGCAGGGCTTTTATCTCCTACAATGAGCAGTTCTTC.

This clone was seen a single time. The chain joins TRBV10-1 to TRBJ1-1; D gene ambiguous. Germline assignment: CDR1 WNHNN and CDR2 SYGVQD (reference sequence). The V end was cut by 3 bases, the J end by 1 base, with 9 bases between. CDR3 size: 14 residues. The CDR3 sequence is CASSDLRGNTEAFF. CDR3 DNA: TGCGCCAGCAGTGATTTGCGGGGGAACACTGAAGCTTTCTTT.

This sequence joins TRBV25-1 and TRBJ1-2, with D possibly being TRBD1 (6 bases). The length of the CDR3 is 14 residues. With 4 bases removed from V and 2 bases from J, the gap between germline ends came to 11 bases. Looked up from germline, CDR1 is MGHDK and CDR2 is SYGVNS. The CDR3 sequence is CASSVTGINYGYTF. For the CDR3, the DNA is TGTGCCAGCAGTGTCACAGGGATCAACTATGGCTACACCTTC.

This clone was seen just once. This rearrangement joins TRBV15 to TRBJ1-2; a possible D gene is TRBD1 (5 bases). The germline V gene encodes CDR1 LNHNV and CDR2 YYDKDF (reference sequence). V lost 4 bases and J lost 6, with 12 bases in between. This CDR3 is built from 13 residues. In DNA form, the CDR3 reads TGTGCCACCAGCACGGGGGACCTCAATGGCTACACCTTC. Translating gives CATSTGDLNGYTF. Full variable domain (missing parts from reference TRBV15 and TRBJ1-2): DAMVIQNPRYQVTQFGKPVTLSCSQTLNHNVMYWYQQKSSQAPKLLFHYYDKDFNNEADTPDNFQSRRPNTSFCFLDIRSPGLGDTAMYLCATSTGDLNGYTFGSGTRLTVV.

CDR3 DNA: TGTGCCTGGAGAGTCCTCCAGGTACAAGAGACCCAGTACTTC. Translating it yields CAWRVLQVQETQYF. The gene calls are TRBV30 and TRBJ2-5; D remains unclear. Germline CDR1 reads GTSNPN; CDR2 reads SVGIG (reference sequence). The CDR3 length is 14 residues. Trimming pared 3 bases from V and 2 bases from J, leaving 13 bases between.

This chain connects TRBV30 to TRBJ2-1; no clear D gene. This CDR3 has 12 amino acids. CDR1 and CDR2 (germline): GTSNPN, SVGIG (reference sequence). The V gene lost 5 bases and the J gene lost 6 bases, with 11 bases spanning the gap. CDR3 in amino acids: CAWGSTGNEQFF. The DNA for the CDR3 is TGTGCCTGGGGCTCCACGGGCAATGAGCAGTTCTTC.

The chain couples TRBV5-6 to TRBJ1-2, with 7 nucleotides matching TRBD1. Per germline, CDR1 SGHDT and CDR2 YYEEEE. Germline trimming cut 4 bases from V and 6 bases from J; bases unmatched to any gene: 9. The CDR3 length is 14 residues. DNA of the CDR3: TGTGCCAGCAGCCCGCTGAACAGGGGTGATGGCTACACCTTC. Residues: CASSPLNRGDGYTF.

This clone was seen a single time. V usage is TRBV24-1 and J usage is TRBJ2-3; a possible D gene is TRBD1 (5 bases). The V gene's germline CDR1 is KGHDR and CDR2 SFDVKD. CDR3 size: 14 residues. The ends were cut back, 4 bases at V and 2 bases at J, with 9 bases in the middle. CDR3 sequence: CATSEGANTDTQYF. The DNA for the CDR3 is TGTGCCACCAGTGAAGGGGCGAACACAGATACGCAGTATTTT.

The chain carries TRBV11-2 and TRBJ2-6; D uncertain. This CDR3 has 15 residues. CDR1 SGHAT and CDR2 FQNNGV come from the germline V gene. The V and J ends lost 3 bases and 2 bases respectively, with 8 bases between them. In DNA, the CDR3 is TGTGCCAGCAGCTTTCTCCTTCCTGGGGCCAACGTCCTGACTTTC. It yields the protein CASSFLLPGANVLTF.

This chain joins TRBV5-1 and TRBJ2-3; TRBD2 agrees at 10 bases. The germline gives CDR1 SGHRS, CDR2 YFSETQ. Losses at the gene ends were 0 bases for V and 6 bases for J; bases not matched to a gene: 7. The CDR3 is 16 residues long. Here the CDR3 DNA reads TGCGCCAGCAGCTTGGGAACTAGCGGGGCGTTCGATACGCAGTATTTT. This translates into CASSLGTSGAFDTQYF.

This clone was picked up one time. This chain joins TRBV4-1 and TRBJ1-2; D possibly corresponds to TRBD1 (6 bases). V shed 3 bases and J shed 3 bases, with 26 bases lying between them. The CDR3 extends over 19 amino acids. Per germline, CDR1 MGHRA and CDR2 YSYEKL. This chain's CDR3 is CASSQGARQGRGRHYGYTF. The CDR3 coding sequence is TGCGCCAGCAGCCAGGGCGCTCGGCAGGGGCGTGGACGGCACTATGGCTACACCTTC.

The chain is built from TRBV28 and TRBJ2-7, with 10 bases identical to TRBD1. The trim removed 6 bases at V and 3 bases at J, leaving 8 bases unmatched. The CDR3 covers 15 residues. The germline gives CDR1 MDHEN, CDR2 SYDVKM. This CDR3 is CASSLPGQGYYEQYF. The CDR3 coding sequence is TGTGCCAGCAGCTTGCCGGGACAGGGGTACTACGAGCAGTACTTC.

The chain has TRBV5-1 and TRBJ2-2; TRBD1 matches at 8 bases. J gave up 6 bases and V 7 bases, and 14 bases lay outside the gene matches. The germline V gene has CDR1 SGHRS and CDR2 YFSETQ. The CDR3 is 16 residues long. The CDR3 DNA is TGCGCCAGCTCTGATAGACAGGGGAGGACGGCCGGGGAGCTGTTTTTT. Its translation: CASSDRQGRTAGELFF. The entire variable domain, with the rest obtained from reference TRBV5-1 and TRBJ2-2, is as follows: KAGVTQTPRYLIKTRGQQVTLSCSPISGHRSVSWYQQTPGQGLQFLFEYFSETQRNKGNFPGRFSGRQFSNSRSEMNVSTLELGDSALYLCASSDRQGRTAGELFFGEGSRLTVL.

The chain is built from TRBV4-2 and TRBJ2-2, with a tentative D call TRBD2 (6 bases). The CDR3 runs to 14 residues. Deletions cut 0 bases from V and 6 bases from J, with 8 bases between. CDR1 is LGHNA, CDR2 YNFKEQ, per germline. The CDR3 DNA reads TGTGCCAGCAGCCAAGAGCCTAGCGCCGGGGAGCTGTTTTTT. It encodes CASSQEPSAGELFF.